The present T cell receptor beta chain was sequenced within a study of T cells expressing NK-cell markers. Study as a whole: Sorted CD3+CD56-NKG2C+, CD3+CD56+NKG2C- and CD3+CD56+NKG2C+ T cells were the source of the TCR beta repertoires.

On this clonotype itself: No antigen is known for it.

This CDR3 region has 12 residues. Germline loops: CDR1 SGHVS, CDR2 FNYEAQ. The cDNA for TCR beta came from 5'RACE template switching with UMIs. Using the 5' RACE reads, TCRdb records one entry per CDR3 protein without DNA. The ten top clones account for about 18%, within a sample of around 100,000 distinct CDR3 sequences. Study-wide points: NKG2C+ dominant clonotypes from over 5 donors made up roughly 1.0-7.0% of CD8+ T cells. HCMV specificity was not established for the expanded NKG2C+ T cell clones.

Material for sequencing was blood T cells: a sorted CD56 or NKG2C T cell subset, CD4+ or CD8+ T cells, or bulk PBMC T cells (not recorded which). The V gene is TRBV7-6, the J gene TRBJ2-2. This receptor was obtained from a woman between 18 and 75 years old in good health. CDR3 in amino acids: CASSTNTGELFF.